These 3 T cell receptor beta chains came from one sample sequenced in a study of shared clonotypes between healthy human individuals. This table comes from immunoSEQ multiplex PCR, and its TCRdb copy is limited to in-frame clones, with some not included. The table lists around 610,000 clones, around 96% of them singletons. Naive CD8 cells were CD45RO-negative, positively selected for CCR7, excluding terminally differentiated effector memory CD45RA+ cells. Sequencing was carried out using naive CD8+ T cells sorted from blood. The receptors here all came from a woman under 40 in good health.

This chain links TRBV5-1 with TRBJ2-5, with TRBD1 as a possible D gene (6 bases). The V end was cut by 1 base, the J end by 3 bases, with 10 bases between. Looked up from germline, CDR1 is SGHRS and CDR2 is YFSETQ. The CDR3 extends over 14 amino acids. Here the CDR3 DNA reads TGCGCCAGCAGCTTGTGGGACACTAAAGAGACCCAGTACTTC. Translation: CASSLWDTKETQYF. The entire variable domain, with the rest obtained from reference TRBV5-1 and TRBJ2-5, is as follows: KAGVTQTPRYLIKTRGQQVTLSCSPISGHRSVSWYQQTPGQGLQFLFEYFSETQRNKGNFPGRFSGRQFSNSRSEMNVSTLELGDSALYLCASSLWDTKETQYFGPGTRLLVL.

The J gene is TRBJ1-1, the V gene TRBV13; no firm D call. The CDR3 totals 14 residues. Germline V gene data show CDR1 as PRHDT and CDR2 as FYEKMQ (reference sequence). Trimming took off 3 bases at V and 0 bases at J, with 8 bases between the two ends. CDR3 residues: CASSFPGLNTEAFF. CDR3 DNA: TGTGCCAGCAGCTTTCCAGGACTGAACACTGAAGCTTTCTTT.

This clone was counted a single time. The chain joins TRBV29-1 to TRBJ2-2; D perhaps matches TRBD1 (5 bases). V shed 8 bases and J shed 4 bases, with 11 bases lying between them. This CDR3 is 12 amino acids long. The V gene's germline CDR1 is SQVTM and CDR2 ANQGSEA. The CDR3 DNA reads TGCAGCAGTCAGGGTCCCACCGGGGAGCTGTTTTTT. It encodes CSSQGPTGELFF.